This T cell receptor (beta chain) was captured in a study of blood T cell repertoires in COVID-19. In the study overall: Samples representing acute and convalescent COVID-19 were sourced from the United States, Italy and Spain.

The ends were cut back, 0 bases at V and 6 bases at J, with 14 bases in the middle. CDR1 LGHDT and CDR2 YNNKEL come from the germline V gene (reference sequence). This CDR3 has 16 residues. Only in-frame clones appear in the TCRdb table, and some are missing; sequencing was by immunoSEQ multiplex PCR. Counted here are 65,000 to 70,000 clones, 65% to 80% occurring once; the ten biggest clones make up 20% to 25%. This clone has a handful of counts. The sequencing sample was made of peripheral blood. The chain recombines TRBV3-1 (or the pseudogene TRBV3-2) with TRBJ1-4; possible D gene TRBD1, 6 bases. This clonotype was obtained from a human donor in a cohort sampled during active COVID-19. CDR3 region: CASSQDHLEGDEKLFF. The CDR3 nucleotides read TGTGCCAGCAGCCAAGATCACCTCGAGGGGGATGAAAAACTGTTTTTT.